This TCR beta chain originates from a study of blood T cell repertoires in COVID-19. Study-wide background: Samples of COVID-19 (acute and convalescent) were obtained from the United States, Italy and Spain. T cells, B-cell-depleted T cells, or PBMCs provided the cDNA or gDNA that served as material.

V was clipped by 5 bases and J by 7 bases, with 15 bases between them. Germline loops: CDR1 KGHSH, CDR2 LQKENI. This CDR3 region has 14 residues. Source study methods: Estimates of nucleated cell counts were drawn from the amplification of reference gene primers. The assay was immunoSEQ multiplex PCR, and TCRdb's table has in-frame clones only and misses some. That table supplies the V and J calls and clone size; D and trimming were determined from the DNA. This sample has 85,000 to 95,000 clones, with around 90% found just once. Sequenced: peripheral blood. The chain couples TRBV18 to TRBJ2-4; weak D call: TRBD1 (6 bases). This TCR was recovered from a woman in her forties or fifties in a cohort sampled during active COVID-19. CDR3 DNA: TGTGCCAGCTCAACCGGGACAAGTGGGAACATTCAGTACTTC. Amino acids: CASSTGTSGNIQYF.